These 18 T cell receptor beta chains share one sample of origin, sequenced in a study of long-term antiretroviral therapy in people with HIV. They ran version v3.0 of the immunoSEQ assay at survey level. Only in-frame clones appear in the TCRdb table, and some are missing; sequencing was by immunoSEQ multiplex PCR. Here the sample spans roughly 20,000 clones, around 80% being singletons. Sequences were derived from unsorted PBMCs, sampled 4.1 years after starting antiretroviral therapy. The receptors stem from a woman between 40 and 55 years old with HIV.

This clone has more than one count but fewer than ten. The gene calls are TRBV6-5 and TRBJ1-2, with 10 bases fitting TRBD1. Germline values: CDR1 MNHEY, CDR2 SVGAGI. The CDR3 consists of 14 residues. V lost 2 bases, J lost 8 bases, and 5 bases stayed unmatched. As DNA, the CDR3 is TGTGCCAGCAGTTACGGACAGGGGGTGGGCGGCTACACCTTC. Encoded protein: CASSYGQGVGGYTF.

This chain uses TRBV25-1 with TRBJ1-6; tentatively, D is TRBD1 (5 bases). The CDR3 covers 12 residues. Between the trimmed V and J ends, which lost 8 bases and 7 bases, there was a span of 9 bases. CDR1 and CDR2 (germline): MGHDK, SYGVNS. The CDR3: CASRDGNSPLHF. The CDR3 nucleotides are TGTGCCAGCCGGGACGGAAATTCACCCCTCCACTTT.

The table lists this clone with a count of one. V gene TRBV12-5 combines with J gene TRBJ2-7; 9 bases match TRBD2. Germline V CDR1 and CDR2: LGHNT, FRNRAP. This CDR3 is 15 amino acids long. V gave up 2 bases and J gave up 2 bases; unmatched junction bases: 4. The CDR3 is CASGLPLAGAYEQYF. CDR3 coding DNA: TGTGCTAGTGGTTTGCCATTAGCGGGGGCCTACGAGCAGTACTTC.

V gene TRBV15 combines with J gene TRBJ2-5; D ambiguous. This CDR3 comprises 15 residues. Germline lookup yields CDR1 LNHNV and CDR2 YYDKDF (reference sequence). The germline V and J ends were trimmed by 0 bases and 0 bases, with 8 bases remaining between them. The CDR3 spells CATSRDRPNQETQYF. The CDR3 DNA reads TGTGCCACCAGCAGAGATCGGCCTAACCAAGAGACCCAGTACTTC.

The V call is TRBV19, the J call TRBJ1-5, with 9 nucleotides matching TRBD1. After removal of 4 bases from V and 3 bases from J, the junction contained 10 bases not matched to a gene. The CDR3 sequence is 17 residues long. Germline V gene data show CDR1 as LNHDA and CDR2 as SQIVND (reference sequence). The chain's CDR3 is CASSKVPGQGDNQPQHF. The CDR3 nucleotides read TGTGCCAGTAGTAAAGTTCCGGGACAGGGTGACAATCAGCCCCAGCATTTT.

V usage is TRBV14 and J usage is TRBJ1-2, with 7 bases matching TRBD1. This CDR3 has 15 residues. Germline CDR1 SGHDN, CDR2 FVKESK. V dropped 4 bases and J dropped 5; count of bases not matched to a gene: 10. The CDR3 sequence: CASSPMGDSSYGYTF. CDR3 nucleotides: TGTGCCAGCAGCCCGATGGGGGACAGCTCGTATGGCTACACCTTC.

The chain uses TRBV7-9 and TRBJ1-1; D uncertain. The germline V and J ends were trimmed by 5 bases and 1 base, with 14 bases remaining between them. The CDR3 is 15 amino acids. The germline CDR1 and CDR2 sequences are SEHNR and FQNEAQ (reference sequence). The CDR3 sequence: CASSRGAAKNTEAFF. CDR3 DNA sequence: TGTGCCAGCAGCAGAGGAGCAGCTAAGAACACTGAAGCTTTCTTT.

V and J are TRBV6-4 and TRBJ1-6; 10 bases fit TRBD1. The length of the CDR3 is 18 residues. Trimming removed 2 bases from V and 5 bases from J; junction bases left unmatched: 9. Germline V gene lookup returns CDR1 MRHNA and CDR2 SNTAGT. CDR3 in amino acids: CASSDPWTGGKNNSPLHF. In nucleotides, the CDR3 is TGTGCCAGCAGTGACCCCTGGACAGGGGGGAAGAATAATTCACCCCTCCACTTT.

V gene TRBV9 combines with J gene TRBJ2-6; possibly TRBD1 or TRBD2 for D (5 bases each). The V and J ends lost 4 bases and 2 bases respectively, with 10 bases between them. Germline CDR1 SGDLS, CDR2 YYNGEE. This CDR3 spans 15 amino acids. The CDR3: CASSKRGAGANVLTF. In nucleotides, the CDR3 is TGTGCCAGCAGCAAACGAGGGGCTGGGGCCAACGTCCTGACTTTC.

In nucleotides, the CDR3 is TGCGCCAGCAGCCAAGTACTGAGGACAGAAGATGAGCAGTTCTTC. This translates into CASSQVLRTEDEQFF. The chain is built from TRBV4-3 and TRBJ2-1; maybe TRBD1 (6 bases). Germline CDR1 is LGHNA and CDR2 is YSLEER. The V and J ends lost 1 base and 8 bases respectively, with 15 bases between them. The CDR3 runs 15 residues.

This clone was observed a handful of times. The rearrangement links TRBV29-1 to TRBJ1-1; a weak D match, TRBD1 (5 bases). Per the germline V gene, CDR1 is SQVTM and CDR2 is ANQGSEA. The CDR3 is 13 amino acids. V was pared by 7 bases and J by 1 base, with 13 bases between. The CDR3 here is CSAAQGTNTEAFF. In nucleotides, the CDR3 is TGCAGCGCCGCGCAGGGAACGAACACTGAAGCTTTCTTT.

J is TRBJ1-1 and V is TRBV20-1; TRBD1 might be the D (5 bases). V lost 6 bases to trimming and J lost 10 bases, with 12 bases between them. This CDR3 has 10 residues. Germline V gene data show CDR1 as DFQATT and CDR2 as SNEGSKA (reference sequence). The CDR3 region is CSAGGEGAFF. As DNA, the CDR3 is TGCAGTGCGGGAGGGGAGGGAGCTTTCTTT.

The chain uses TRBV6-5 and TRBJ1-2; unclear D gene. The CDR3 consists of 15 residues. V lost 9 bases, J lost 3 bases, and 20 bases lay in between. Germline CDR1 MNHEY, CDR2 SVGAGI. Written as DNA, the CDR3 is TGTGCCAGTCTTCCCGATACACCTTCCGACTATGGCTACACCTTC. Translating it yields CASLPDTPSDYGYTF.

The chain joins TRBV11-2 to TRBJ2-5; 9 bases are a match to TRBD2. After removal of 4 bases from V and 5 bases from J, the junction contained 8 bases not matched to a gene. Germline-derived CDR1 and CDR2 are SGHAT and FQNNGV. The CDR3 consists of 15 residues. CDR3 sequence (DNA): TGTGCCAGCAGCTCGTTAGAGGCGGGAGGGGAGACCCAGTACTTC. It codes for CASSSLEAGGETQYF.

The chain carries TRBV11-2 and TRBJ2-7; D gene uncertain. Trimming removed 2 bases from V and 5 bases from J, with 7 bases in between. CDR1 and CDR2 from the germline V gene are SGHAT and FQNNGV. CDR3 size: 12 residues. CDR3 in amino acids: CASSLMSDEQYF. The CDR3 region has the DNA TGTGCCAGCAGCTTAATGAGCGACGAGCAGTACTTC.

A single count supports this clone. This chain connects TRBV5-1 to TRBJ1-1; D is possibly TRBD1 (5 bases). V lost 4 bases and J 7 bases, leaving 23 bases between the germline ends. Germline assignment: CDR1 SGHRS and CDR2 YFSETQ. The CDR3 extends over 16 amino acids. The CDR3 spells CASSGNGGSAGVEAFF. CDR3 bases: TGCGCCAGCAGCGGAAACGGTGGGAGCGCGGGGGTTGAAGCTTTCTTT.

As DNA, the CDR3 is TGTGCCATCAGGGGGGACAGGTTCGACTATGGCTACACCTTC. It codes for CAIRGDRFDYGYTF. This chain joins TRBV10-3 and TRBJ1-2; 8 nucleotides align to TRBD1. CDR1 is ENHRY and CDR2 is SYGVKD in the germline V gene. The CDR3 is 14 amino acids. The J segment lost 3 bases and the V segment lost 6 bases, leaving 6 bases of the junction unmatched.

The rearrangement joins TRBV5-5 to TRBJ1-4; weak D call: TRBD1 (5 bases). Germline CDR1 is SGHKS and CDR2 is YYEKEE (reference sequence). Trimming took off 4 bases at V and 7 bases at J, with 17 bases between the two ends. The CDR3 is 15 amino acids. CDR3: CASSREGREGEKLFF. In nucleotides, the CDR3 is TGTGCCAGCAGCCGCGAGGGCAGGGAAGGTGAAAAACTGTTTTTT.